This T cell receptor beta chain derives from a study of shared clonotypes between healthy human individuals. General study points: Having only a few donors restricted how much genetic and exposure-history diversity was captured. Among several donors, roughly 5% of naive CD4 clonotypes were found in common.

Germline V lookup: CDR1 LNHDA, CDR2 SQIVND (reference sequence). The CDR3 loop spans 13 amino acids. Trimming took 8 bases from V and 8 from J, leaving 16 bases between them. The sample holds one count of this clone. What it binds is unknown. CD45RO-negative CD8 cells positively selected for CCR7 made up the naive population, which excluded terminally differentiated effector memory CD45RA+ cells. Every one of the donors was a Caucasian adult that lived in Nashville, Tennessee. Each sorted subset replicate got 200 ng genomic DNA, tens of thousands of genomes. Only in-frame clones appear in the TCRdb table, and some are missing; sequencing was by immunoSEQ multiplex PCR. The sample carries roughly 2,000,000 clones, about 93% recorded once.

The material sequenced was naive CD8+ T cells from PBMCs. This sequence originates from a man between 18 and 29 years old in good health. Some clones in this sample may be carry-over from other donors' samples. The genes are TRBV19 and TRBJ1-5; tentatively, D is TRBD1 (5 bases). The CDR3 DNA sequence: TGTGCCAGTGCCCCCTACTGGGGGGAGCCCCAGCATTTT. Residues: CASAPYWGEPQHF. Variable domain in full (rest from reference TRBV19 and TRBJ1-5): DGGITQSPKYLFRKEGQNVTLSCEQNLNHDAMYWYRQDPGQGLRLIYYSQIVNDFQKGDIAEGYSVSREKKESFPLTVTSAQKNPTAFYLCASAPYWGEPQHFGDGTRLSIL.